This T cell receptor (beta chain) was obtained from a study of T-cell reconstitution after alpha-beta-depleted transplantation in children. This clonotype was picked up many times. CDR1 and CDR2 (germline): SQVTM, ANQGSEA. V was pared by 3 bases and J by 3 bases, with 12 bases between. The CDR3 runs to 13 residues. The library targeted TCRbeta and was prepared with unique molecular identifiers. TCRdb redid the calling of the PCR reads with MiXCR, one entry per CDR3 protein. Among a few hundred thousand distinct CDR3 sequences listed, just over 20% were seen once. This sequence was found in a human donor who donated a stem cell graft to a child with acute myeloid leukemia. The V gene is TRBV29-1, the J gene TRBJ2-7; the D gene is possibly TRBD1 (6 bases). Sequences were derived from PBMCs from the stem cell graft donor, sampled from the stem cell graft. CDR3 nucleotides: TGCAGCGTTGAGGACGACAGGAGCTACGAGCAGTACTTC. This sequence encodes CSVEDDRSYEQYF.